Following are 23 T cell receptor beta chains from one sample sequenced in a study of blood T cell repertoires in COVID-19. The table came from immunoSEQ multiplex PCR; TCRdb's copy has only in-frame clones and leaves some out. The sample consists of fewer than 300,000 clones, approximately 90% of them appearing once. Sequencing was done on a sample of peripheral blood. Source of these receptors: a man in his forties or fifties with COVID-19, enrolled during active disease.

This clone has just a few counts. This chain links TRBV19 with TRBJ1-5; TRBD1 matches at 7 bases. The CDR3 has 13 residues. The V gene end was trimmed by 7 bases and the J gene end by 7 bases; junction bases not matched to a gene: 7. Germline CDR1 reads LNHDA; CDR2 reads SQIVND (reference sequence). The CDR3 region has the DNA TGTGCCAGTACCATGACAGGGTGGCAGCCCCAGCATTTT. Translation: CASTMTGWQPQHF.

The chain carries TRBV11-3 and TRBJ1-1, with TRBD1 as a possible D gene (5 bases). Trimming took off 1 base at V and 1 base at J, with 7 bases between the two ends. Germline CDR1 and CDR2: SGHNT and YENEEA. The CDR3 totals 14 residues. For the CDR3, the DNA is TGTGCCAGCAGCTTAGGCAGGGAGAACACTGAAGCTTTCTTT. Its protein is CASSLGRENTEAFF.

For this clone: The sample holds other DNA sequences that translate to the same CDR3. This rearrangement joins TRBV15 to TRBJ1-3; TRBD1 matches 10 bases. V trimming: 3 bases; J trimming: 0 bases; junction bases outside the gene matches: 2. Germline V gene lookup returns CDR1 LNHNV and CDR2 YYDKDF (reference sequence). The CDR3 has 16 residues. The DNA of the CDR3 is TGTGCCACCAGCAGGGGACAGGGGAGCTCTGGAAACACCATATATTTT. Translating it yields CATSRGQGSSGNTIYF.

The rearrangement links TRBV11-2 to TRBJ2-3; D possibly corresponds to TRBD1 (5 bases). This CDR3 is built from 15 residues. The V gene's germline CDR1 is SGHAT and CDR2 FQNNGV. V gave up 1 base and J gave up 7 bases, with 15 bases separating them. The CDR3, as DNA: TGTGCCAGCAGCTTAGCTGCCCAGACAGTATATACGCAGTATTTT. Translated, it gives CASSLAAQTVYTQYF. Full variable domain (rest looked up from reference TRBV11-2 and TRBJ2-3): EAGVAQSPRYKIIEKRQSVAFWCNPISGHATLYWYQQILGQGPKLLIQFQNNGVVDDSQLPKDRFSAERLKGVDSTLKIQPAKLEDSAVYLCASSLAAQTVYTQYFGPGTRLTVL.

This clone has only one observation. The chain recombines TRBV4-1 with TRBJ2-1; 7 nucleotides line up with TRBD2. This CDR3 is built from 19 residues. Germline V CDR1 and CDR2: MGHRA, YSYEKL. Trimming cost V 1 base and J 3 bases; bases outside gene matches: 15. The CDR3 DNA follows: TGCGCCAGCAGCCAAGGAGGAAAGCTCTCGGGGGGAATCTACAATGAGCAGTTCTTC. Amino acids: CASSQGGKLSGGIYNEQFF.

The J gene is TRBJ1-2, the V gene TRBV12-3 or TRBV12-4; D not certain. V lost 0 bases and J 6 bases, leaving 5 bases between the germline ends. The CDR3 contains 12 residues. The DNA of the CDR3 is TGTGCCAGCAGTTTAGCACAGAATGGCTACACCTTC. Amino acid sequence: CASSLAQNGYTF.

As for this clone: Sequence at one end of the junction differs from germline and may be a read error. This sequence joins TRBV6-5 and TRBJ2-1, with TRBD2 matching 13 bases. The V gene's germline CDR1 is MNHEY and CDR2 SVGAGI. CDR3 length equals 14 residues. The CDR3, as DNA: TGTGTCAGCACCGGGACTAGCGGGAATTATGAGCAGTTCTTC. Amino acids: CVSTGTSGNYEQFF.

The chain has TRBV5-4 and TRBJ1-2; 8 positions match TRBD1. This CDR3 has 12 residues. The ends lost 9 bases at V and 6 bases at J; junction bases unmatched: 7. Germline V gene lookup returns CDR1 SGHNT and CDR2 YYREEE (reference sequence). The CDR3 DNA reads TGTGCCACCACGACAGGGGTTAATGGCTACACCTTC. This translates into CATTTGVNGYTF. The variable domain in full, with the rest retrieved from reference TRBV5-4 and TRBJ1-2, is ETGVTQSPTHLIKTRGQQVTLRCSSQSGHNTVSWYQQALGQGPQFIFQYYREEENGRGNFPPRFSGLQFPNYSSELNVNALELDDSALYLCATTTGVNGYTFGSGTRLTVV.

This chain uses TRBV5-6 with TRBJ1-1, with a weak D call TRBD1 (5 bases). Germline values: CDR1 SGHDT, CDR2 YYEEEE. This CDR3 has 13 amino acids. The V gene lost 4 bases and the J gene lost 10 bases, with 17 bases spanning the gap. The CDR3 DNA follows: TGTGCCAGCAGCGAGACTATTCGGGGGAGAGCTTTCTTT. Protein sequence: CASSETIRGRAFF.

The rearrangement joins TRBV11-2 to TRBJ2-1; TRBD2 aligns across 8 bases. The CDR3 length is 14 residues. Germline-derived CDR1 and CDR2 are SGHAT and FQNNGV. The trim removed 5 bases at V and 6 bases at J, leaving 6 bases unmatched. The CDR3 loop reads CASSLRGLVNEQFF. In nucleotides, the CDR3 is TGTGCCAGCAGCCTAAGGGGACTAGTCAATGAGCAGTTCTTC.

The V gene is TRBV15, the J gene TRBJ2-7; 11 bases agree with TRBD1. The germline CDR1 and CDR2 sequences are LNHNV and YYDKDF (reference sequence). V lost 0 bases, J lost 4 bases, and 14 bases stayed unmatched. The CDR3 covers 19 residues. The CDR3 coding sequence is TGTGCCACCAGCAGAGACCCGGGACAGGGGGTTACGAAGAAATACGAGCAGTACTTC. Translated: CATSRDPGQGVTKKYEQYF.

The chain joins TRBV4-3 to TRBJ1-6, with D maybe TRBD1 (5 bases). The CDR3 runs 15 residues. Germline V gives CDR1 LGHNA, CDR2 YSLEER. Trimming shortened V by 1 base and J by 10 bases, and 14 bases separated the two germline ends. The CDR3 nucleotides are TGCGCCAGCAGCCAAGGTGGGGGGTTAGGCTCACCCCTCCACTTT. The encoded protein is CASSQGGGLGSPLHF.

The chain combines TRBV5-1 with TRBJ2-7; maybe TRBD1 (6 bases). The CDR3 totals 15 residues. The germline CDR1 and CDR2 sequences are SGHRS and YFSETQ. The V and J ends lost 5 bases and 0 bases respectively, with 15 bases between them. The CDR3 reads CASRLDRTSSYEQYF. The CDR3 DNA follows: TGCGCCAGCAGACTTGACAGGACCAGCTCCTACGAGCAGTACTTC.

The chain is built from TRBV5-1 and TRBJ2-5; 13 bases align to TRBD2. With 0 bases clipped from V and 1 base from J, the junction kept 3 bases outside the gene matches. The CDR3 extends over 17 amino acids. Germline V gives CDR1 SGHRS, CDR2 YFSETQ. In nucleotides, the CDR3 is TGCGCCAGCAGCTTGGGGACTAGCGGGAGCCTCCAAGAGACCCAGTACTTC. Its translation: CASSLGTSGSLQETQYF. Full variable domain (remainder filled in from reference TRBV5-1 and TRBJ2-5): KAGVTQTPRYLIKTRGQQVTLSCSPISGHRSVSWYQQTPGQGLQFLFEYFSETQRNKGNFPGRFSGRQFSNSRSEMNVSTLELGDSALYLCASSLGTSGSLQETQYFGPGTRLLVL.

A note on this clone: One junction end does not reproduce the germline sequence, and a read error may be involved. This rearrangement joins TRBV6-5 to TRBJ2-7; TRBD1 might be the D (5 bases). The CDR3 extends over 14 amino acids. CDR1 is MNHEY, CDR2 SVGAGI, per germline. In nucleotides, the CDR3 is TGTGCCAGCAGTTCAGGGCCTCTCTCCAACGAGCAGTACTTC. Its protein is CASSSGPLSNEQYF.

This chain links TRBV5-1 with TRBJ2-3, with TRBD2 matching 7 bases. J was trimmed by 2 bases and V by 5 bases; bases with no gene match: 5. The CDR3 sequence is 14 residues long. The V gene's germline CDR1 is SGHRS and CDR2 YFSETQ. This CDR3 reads CASRASGDTDTQYF. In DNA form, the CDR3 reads TGCGCCAGCAGGGCCAGCGGGGACACAGATACGCAGTATTTT.

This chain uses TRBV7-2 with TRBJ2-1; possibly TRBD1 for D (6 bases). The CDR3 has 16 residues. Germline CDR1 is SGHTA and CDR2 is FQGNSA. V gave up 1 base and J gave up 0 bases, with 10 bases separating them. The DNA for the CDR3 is TGTGCCAGCAGCTTAGGGGGACAAAGCTCCTACAATGAGCAGTTCTTC. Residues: CASSLGGQSSYNEQFF.

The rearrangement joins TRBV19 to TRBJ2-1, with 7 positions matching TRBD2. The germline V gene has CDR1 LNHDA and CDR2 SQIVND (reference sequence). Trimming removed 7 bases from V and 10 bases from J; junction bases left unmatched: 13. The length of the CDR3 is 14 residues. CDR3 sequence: CASTLGGRASEQFF. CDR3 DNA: TGTGCCAGTACTCTGGGGGGGAGAGCGAGCGAGCAGTTCTTC.

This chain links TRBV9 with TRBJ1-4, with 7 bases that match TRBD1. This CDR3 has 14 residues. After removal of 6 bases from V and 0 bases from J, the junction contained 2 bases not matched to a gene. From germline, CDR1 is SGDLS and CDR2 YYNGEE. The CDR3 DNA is TGTGCCAGCACAACAGGGGCAACTAATGAAAAACTGTTTTTT. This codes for CASTTGATNEKLFF.

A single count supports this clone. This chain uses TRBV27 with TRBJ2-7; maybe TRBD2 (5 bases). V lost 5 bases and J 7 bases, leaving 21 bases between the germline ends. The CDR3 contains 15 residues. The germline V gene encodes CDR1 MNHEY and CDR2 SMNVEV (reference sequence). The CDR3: CASSVSSLRADEQYF. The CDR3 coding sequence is TGTGCCAGCAGTGTCTCTAGCTTGAGGGCGGATGAGCAGTACTTC.

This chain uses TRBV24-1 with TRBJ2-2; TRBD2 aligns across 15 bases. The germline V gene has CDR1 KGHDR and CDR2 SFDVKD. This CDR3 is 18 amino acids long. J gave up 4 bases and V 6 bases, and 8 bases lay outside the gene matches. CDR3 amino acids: CATSSGLAGGTITGELFF. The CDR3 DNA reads TGTGCCACCAGTAGTGGACTAGCGGGGGGGACAATCACCGGGGAGCTGTTTTTT.

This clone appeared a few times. CDR3 amino acids: CAISEGREAFF. In nucleotides, the CDR3 is TGTGCCATCAGTGAGGGCCGTGAAGCTTTCTTT. The chain has TRBV10-3 and TRBJ1-1, with unresolved D. The length of the CDR3 is 11 residues. Germline CDR1 ENHRY, CDR2 SYGVKD. Trimming cost V 2 bases and J 7 bases, with 5 bases left between them.

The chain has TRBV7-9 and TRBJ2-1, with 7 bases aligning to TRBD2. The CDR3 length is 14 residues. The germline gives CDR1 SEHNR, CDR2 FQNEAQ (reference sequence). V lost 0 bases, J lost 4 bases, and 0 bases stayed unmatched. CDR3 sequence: CASSLAGGYNEQFF. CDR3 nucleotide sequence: TGTGCCAGCAGCTTAGCGGGGGGGTACAATGAGCAGTTCTTC.